Below are 18 T cell receptor beta chains sequenced from a single sample in a study of control samples from healthy donors and cancer patients. Sequencing used immunoSEQ multiplex PCR; TCRdb keeps in-frame clones, though not all of them. The profile shows 75,000 to 90,000 clones, around 91% of them singletons. The specimen was blood. Source of these receptors: a man aged 50 or older in good health.

This rearrangement joins TRBV7-3 to TRBJ1-1; weak D call: TRBD1 (5 bases). This CDR3 contains 15 residues. V gave up 3 bases and J gave up 4 bases, with 15 bases separating them. The germline gives CDR1 SGHTA, CDR2 FQGTGA. The CDR3 DNA sequence: TGTGCCAGCAGCTTTGATGGGGGGGATAGCACTGAAGCTTTCTTT. Protein: CASSFDGGDSTEAFF.

The V gene is TRBV3-1 (or the pseudogene TRBV3-2), the J gene TRBJ1-6, with D hard to call. Trimming left V 1 base short and J 6 bases short, with 13 bases between. The CDR3 is 16 residues long. Germline values: CDR1 LGHDT, CDR2 YNNKEL (reference sequence). CDR3 loop: CASSQGPQGSNSPLHF. The DNA of the CDR3 is TGTGCCAGCAGCCAAGGGCCCCAAGGGAGTAATTCACCCCTCCACTTT.

The gene calls are TRBV19 and TRBJ2-7; 10 positions match TRBD1. This CDR3 contains 15 residues. The trim removed 6 bases at V and 3 bases at J, leaving 8 bases unmatched. Germline CDR1 is LNHDA and CDR2 is SQIVND (reference sequence). CDR3: CASSPGTGVFYEQYF. CDR3 nucleotides: TGTGCCAGTAGCCCGGGGACAGGGGTCTTCTACGAGCAGTACTTC. Based on the CDR3 plus reference TRBV19 and TRBJ2-7, the full variable domain is DGGITQSPKYLFRKEGQNVTLSCEQNLNHDAMYWYRQDPGQGLRLIYYSQIVNDFQKGDIAEGYSVSREKKESFPLTVTSAQKNPTAFYLCASSPGTGVFYEQYFGPGTRLTVT.

This clone was observed a single time. The V call is TRBV5-4, the J call TRBJ2-5; 12 nucleotides agree with TRBD2. The CDR3 sequence is 19 residues long. Germline CDR1 SGHNT, CDR2 YYREEE (reference sequence). V shed 1 base, J shed 5 bases, and the junction held 15 bases outside the gene matches. CDR3 in DNA: TGTGCCAGCAGCTTGCAACCTAGCGGGGGGGCTTATAGTATTGAGACCCAGTACTTC. Its protein is CASSLQPSGGAYSIETQYF.

This sequence joins TRBV2 and TRBJ2-7, with no clear D. V shed 8 bases and J shed 2 bases, with 16 bases lying between them. The germline gives CDR1 SNHLY, CDR2 FYNNEI. This CDR3 is 14 amino acids long. The CDR3 nucleotides are TGTGCCAGCTTGAACAGTCAACTCGCCTACGAGCAGTACTTC. Translation: CASLNSQLAYEQYF.

The rearrangement uses TRBV7-2 and TRBJ1-5; D is perhaps TRBD1 (5 bases). CDR1 and CDR2 from the germline V gene are SGHTA and FQGNSA. V lost 5 bases to trimming and J lost 0 bases, with 14 bases between them. This CDR3 contains 16 residues. The CDR3 bases are TGTGCCAGCAGCCTTGGCGGACACCTTAGCAATCAGCCCCAGCATTTT. It yields the protein CASSLGGHLSNQPQHF.

V usage is TRBV19 and J usage is TRBJ2-6, with 9 bases matching TRBD1. Unmatched junction bases numbered 9, after V lost 6 bases and J lost 0 bases. The CDR3 runs to 18 residues. The V gene's germline CDR1 is LNHDA and CDR2 SQIVND (reference sequence). CDR3 amino acids: CASRGSTGGFSGANVLTF. The CDR3 DNA sequence: TGTGCCAGTAGGGGCTCGACAGGGGGTTTCTCTGGGGCCAACGTCCTGACTTTC.

The chain joins TRBV9 to TRBJ1-3; tentatively, D is TRBD1 (5 bases). CDR3 length: 16 amino acids. The V end was cut by 0 bases, the J end by 2 bases, with 12 bases between. Germline CDR1 and CDR2: SGDLS and YYNGEE. The chain's CDR3 is CASSVDGGFPGNTIYF. For the CDR3, the DNA is TGTGCCAGCAGCGTAGATGGGGGTTTCCCTGGAAACACCATATATTTT.

The chain uses TRBV6-5 and TRBJ1-2; tentatively, D is TRBD1 (5 bases). This CDR3 comprises 14 residues. Germline V gives CDR1 MNHEY, CDR2 SVGAGI. V dropped 0 bases and J dropped 1 base, with 6 bases sitting between them. The CDR3 region has the DNA TGTGCCAGCAGTTACTCGGGGGTTAACTATGGCTACACCTTC. Encoded protein: CASSYSGVNYGYTF.

This sequence joins TRBV5-6 and TRBJ1-1; 7 nucleotides align to TRBD1. Germline lookup yields CDR1 SGHDT and CDR2 YYEEEE. This CDR3 has 15 residues. With 2 bases clipped from V and 4 bases from J, the junction kept 8 bases outside the gene matches. The CDR3 DNA follows: TGTGCCAGCAGCTTCACAGACAGGGTCATCACTGAAGCTTTCTTT. Protein product: CASSFTDRVITEAFF.

This clone was counted a few times. The V gene is TRBV12-5, the J gene TRBJ1-1; D perhaps matches TRBD1 (5 bases). Deletions cut 0 bases from V and 1 base from J, with 12 bases between. CDR3 length: 16 residues. Germline loops: CDR1 LGHNT, CDR2 FRNRAP. CDR3 residues: CASGLVLGRGNTEAFF. The CDR3, as DNA: TGTGCTAGTGGTTTGGTGTTGGGGCGGGGGAACACTGAAGCTTTCTTT.

In its sample, this clone was seen once. The CDR3 loop reads CASSEWSSGNTIYF. CDR3 nucleotide sequence: TGTGCCAGCAGTGAATGGAGCTCTGGAAACACCATATATTTT. This chain joins TRBV2 and TRBJ1-3, with D hard to call. The germline V gene has CDR1 SNHLY and CDR2 FYNNEI. Trimming cost V 2 bases and J 0 bases, with 5 bases left between them. This CDR3 has 14 amino acids.

The chain recombines TRBV7-2 with TRBJ1-2; no firm D call. Germline V gives CDR1 SGHTA, CDR2 FQGNSA. Trimming took 4 bases from V and 4 from J, leaving 10 bases between them. This CDR3 contains 13 residues. CDR3 coding DNA: TGTGCCAGCAGCTCCGATCCGGGCTATGGCTACACCTTC. Translation: CASSSDPGYGYTF. The whole variable domain, remainder taken from reference TRBV7-2 and TRBJ1-2, is GAGVSQSPSNKVTEKGKDVELRCDPISGHTALYWYRQSLGQGLEFLIYFQGNSAPDKSGLPSDRFSAERTGGSVSTLTIQRTQQEDSAVYLCASSSDPGYGYTFGSGTRLTVV.

The chain links TRBV6-5 to TRBJ1-2; possible D gene TRBD1, 6 bases. The V gene's germline CDR1 is MNHEY and CDR2 SVGAGI. This CDR3 contains 13 residues. V was trimmed by 4 bases and J by 6 bases, leaving 12 bases between them. The CDR3 protein is CASSFGQLDGYTF. The DNA for the CDR3 is TGTGCCAGCAGTTTTGGACAGCTGGATGGCTACACCTTC.

In DNA, the CDR3 is TGTGCCAGCAGCATCCTCGGGGGGAATAATTCACCCCTCCACTTT. This sequence encodes CASSILGGNNSPLHF. The genes are TRBV7-2 and TRBJ1-6; possibly TRBD1 for D (5 bases). The CDR3 totals 15 residues. CDR1 is SGHTA, CDR2 FQGNSA, per germline. Trimming took 5 bases from V and 5 from J, leaving 13 bases between them.

The rearrangement uses TRBV20-1 and TRBJ2-7; 7 bases line up with TRBD2. V gave up 3 bases and J gave up 0 bases; unmatched junction bases: 23. The CDR3 runs to 20 residues. CDR1 is DFQATT and CDR2 is SNEGSKA in the germline V gene (reference sequence). This CDR3 reads CSASQIRGSGGGGTSYEQYF. In DNA form, the CDR3 reads TGCAGTGCTAGTCAGATCCGAGGGTCAGGCGGGGGAGGGACCTCCTACGAGCAGTACTTC.

V is TRBV19 and J is TRBJ1-1; possibly TRBD1 for D (6 bases). This CDR3 has 13 residues. Germline CDR1 and CDR2: LNHDA and SQIVND (reference sequence). Trimming took 5 bases from V and 2 from J, leaving 9 bases between them. The CDR3: CASSGTTNTEAFF. As DNA, the CDR3 is TGTGCCAGTAGTGGGACAACTAACACTGAAGCTTTCTTT.

This chain links TRBV7-6 with TRBJ2-7; D might be TRBD1 (5 bases). Trimming left V 7 bases short and J 5 bases short, with 15 bases between. Per the germline V gene, CDR1 is SGHVS and CDR2 is FNYEAQ. There are 13 residues in the CDR3. CDR3 amino acids: CASKPGFVDEQYF. CDR3 bases: TGTGCCAGCAAACCAGGGTTTGTCGACGAGCAGTACTTC.